This T cell receptor beta chain derives from a study of somatic mutations in cytotoxic T cells in rheumatoid arthritis. This CDR3 contains 12 residues. The J segment lost 6 bases and the V segment lost 8 bases, leaving 5 bases of the junction unmatched. Looked up from germline, CDR1 is MNHNS and CDR2 is SASEGT. The assay was immunoSEQ multiplex PCR, and TCRdb's table has in-frame clones only and misses some. The data show 20,000 or so clones, 82% seen once. The sequence derives from a woman aged 45-59 years in good health. V and J are TRBV6-1 and TRBJ2-7; 9 nucleotides align to TRBD2. The specimen sequenced was CD8+ T cells sorted from blood. CDR3 protein: CASQPSGAEQYF. CDR3 DNA sequence: TGTGCCAGCCAGCCTAGCGGGGCCGAGCAGTACTTC.